This T cell receptor (beta chain) was documented in a study of blood T cell repertoires in COVID-19. Study context: Acute and convalescent COVID-19 samples came from the United States, Italy and Spain.

Authors' data handling: Amplification of reference gene primers provided the estimated nucleated cell counts. The method was immunoSEQ multiplex PCR; TCRdb's version includes in-frame clones alone and lacks a portion of them. V, J and clone size derive from that table, while D and trimming were established from the DNA sequence. There are 150,000 to 250,000 clones in the sample; roughly 77% occur only once, and roughly 5.7% lies in the top ten. Seattle patient enrollment occurred during active infection, with longitudinal follow-up thereafter. The CDR3 runs 15 residues. Germline V CDR1 and CDR2: KGHDR, SFDVKD. Trimming removed 2 bases at V and 4 bases at J, with 11 bases between.

The rearrangement joins TRBV24-1 to TRBJ1-5, with a weak D call TRBD1 (5 bases). This receptor was taken from a woman aged 40 to 50 with COVID-19, enrolled during active disease. What was sequenced was peripheral blood. DNA for the CDR3: TGTGCCACCAGTGATTCGACAGTACCAAATCAGCCCCAGCATTTT. Translating it yields CATSDSTVPNQPQHF.